Shown below are 5 T cell receptor beta chains from a single sample sequenced in a study of shared clonotypes between healthy human individuals. Sequencing used immunoSEQ multiplex PCR; TCRdb keeps in-frame clones, though not all of them. The sample includes approximately 710,000 clones, 80% to 95% of them seen just once. Sequencing was done on a sample of memory CD8+ T cells from PBMCs. This sample's subset: CD45RO+ cells pooled with CCR7-negative TemRA cells. These receptor sequences come from a man younger than 35 in good health. Some clones in this sample may be carry-over from other donors' samples.

The J gene is TRBJ2-7, the V gene TRBV19; D gene uncertain. The CDR3 consists of 13 residues. Germline-derived CDR1 and CDR2 are LNHDA and SQIVND (reference sequence). Trimming took 3 bases from V and 1 from J, leaving 7 bases between them. The CDR3 region has the DNA TGTGCCAGTAGTATGGTCGAGTCCTACGAGCAGTACTTC. It codes for CASSMVESYEQYF.

The CDR3 DNA is TGTGCCAGCAGCTCTGGACAGGGCTTCGAGCAGTACTTC. Residues: CASSSGQGFEQYF. The V call is TRBV5-6, the J call TRBJ2-7, with 8 bases identical to TRBD1. V was pared by 3 bases and J by 6 bases, with 5 bases of the junction left unmatched. The CDR3 sequence is 13 residues long. The germline CDR1 and CDR2 sequences are SGHDT and YYEEEE.

The V call is TRBV12-5, the J call TRBJ2-2, with 8 bases fitting TRBD1. The V segment lost 4 bases and the J segment 4 bases; nucleotides outside the gene matches: 17. This CDR3 region has 19 residues. Germline CDR1 is LGHNT and CDR2 is FRNRAP. CDR3 coding DNA: TGTGCTAGTGGTTCCGGACAGGGAGGCGAACGGGACGGCACCGGGGAGCTGTTTTTT. This translates into CASGSGQGGERDGTGELFF.

CDR3 sequence (DNA): TGTGCCAGCAGCGAGGGGTACAATGAGCAGTTCTTC. Protein sequence: CASSEGYNEQFF. The chain has TRBV27 and TRBJ2-1; D is perhaps TRBD1 or TRBD2 (5 bases each). Germline CDR1 is MNHEY and CDR2 is SMNVEV (reference sequence). The CDR3 totals 12 residues. Trimming left V 6 bases short and J 4 bases short, with 7 bases between.

This sequence joins TRBV7-6 and TRBJ2-3; D is unresolved. This CDR3 comprises 12 residues. Trimming took off 5 bases at V and 6 bases at J, with 9 bases between the two ends. CDR1 and CDR2 (germline): SGHVS, FNYEAQ. The CDR3 DNA is TGTGCCAGCAGCCACCGGGCGGATACGCAGTATTTT. Translation: CASSHRADTQYF.